What follows are 22 T cell receptor beta chains derived from one specimen sequenced in a study of T cell responses to AZD1222 COVID-19 vaccine. Here immunoSEQ multiplex PCR was the method, and the copy in TCRdb shows in-frame clones only, minus some. The sample holds 100,000 to 150,000 clones, around 89% seen once. The sequencing here drew on peripheral blood, taken on day 0 of AZD1222 vaccination. These receptors were taken from an adult in good health.

J is TRBJ1-5 and V is TRBV27, with TRBD1 matching 11 bases. This CDR3 comprises 16 residues. Trimming cost V 5 bases and J 6 bases; bases outside gene matches: 9. Per the germline V gene, CDR1 is MNHEY and CDR2 is SMNVEV (reference sequence). This CDR3 reads CASSPRTGGVGQPQHF. CDR3 DNA sequence: TGTGCCAGCAGTCCGAGGACAGGGGGCGTCGGTCAGCCCCAGCATTTT.

The J gene is TRBJ2-1, the V gene TRBV7-8; D may be TRBD1 (5 bases). This CDR3 region has 16 residues. V was cut by 5 bases and J by 7 bases, with 21 bases left in between. The germline CDR1 and CDR2 sequences are SGHVS and FQNEAQ. DNA for the CDR3: TGTGCCAGCAGCACAGTAGGGGAAGAATTGTTAAATGAGCAGTTCTTC. Its translation is CASSTVGEELLNEQFF.

This chain's CDR3 is CASSLGSQGTEAFF. The CDR3 DNA follows: TGCGCCAGCAGCTTGGGGAGCCAGGGCACTGAAGCTTTCTTT. The V gene is TRBV5-1, the J gene TRBJ1-1; D possibly corresponds to TRBD1 (5 bases). V lost 0 bases and J 4 bases, leaving 10 bases between the germline ends. Germline loops: CDR1 SGHRS, CDR2 YFSETQ. This CDR3 comprises 14 residues.

The chain joins TRBV3-1 (or the pseudogene TRBV3-2) to TRBJ1-1; D gene uncertain. With 1 base removed from V and 0 bases from J, the gap between germline ends came to 9 bases. Germline-derived CDR1 and CDR2 are LGHDT and YNNKEL (reference sequence). This CDR3 contains 15 residues. The CDR3 coding sequence is TGTGCCAGCAGCCAAGTGGAGCTAATGAACACTGAAGCTTTCTTT. As protein: CASSQVELMNTEAFF.

The count of this clone is one. This chain connects TRBV6-5 to TRBJ1-1; D not resolved. The CDR3 has 13 amino acids. V dropped 6 bases and J dropped 1 base, with 9 bases sitting between them. Germline V CDR1 and CDR2: MNHEY, SVGAGI. CDR3 sequence (DNA): TGTGCCAGCAGACCCGTACGGAACACTGAAGCTTTCTTT. This translates into CASRPVRNTEAFF.

The rearrangement joins TRBV28 to TRBJ1-3, with D tentatively TRBD1 (5 bases). This CDR3 comprises 18 residues. Germline values: CDR1 MDHEN, CDR2 SYDVKM. V lost 7 bases to trimming and J lost 0 bases, with 22 bases between them. The CDR3 spells CASNTAGTPGRSGNTIYF. CDR3 in DNA: TGTGCCAGCAACACTGCCGGGACTCCCGGACGCTCTGGAAACACCATATATTTT.

The chain recombines TRBV13 with TRBJ2-2; the match to TRBD1 covers 8 bases. J lost 3 bases, V lost 5 bases, and 8 bases had no gene match. The CDR3 is 16 amino acids. CDR1 and CDR2 from the germline V gene are PRHDT and FYEKMQ (reference sequence). Here the CDR3 DNA reads TGTGCCAGCAGCCACCCCGGGACAGGTGACACCGGGGAGCTGTTTTTT. It is translated as CASSHPGTGDTGELFF.

The rearrangement joins TRBV11-3 to TRBJ2-1, with TRBD2 identical over 8 bases. V trimming: 5 bases; J trimming: 2 bases; junction bases outside the gene matches: 17. The germline CDR1 and CDR2 sequences are SGHNT and YENEEA. This CDR3 spans 19 amino acids. For the CDR3, the DNA is TGTGCCAGCAGCCCGCCCGGGAGGGGGGTTAGCGGGGCCTACAATGAGCAGTTCTTC. This gives the protein CASSPPGRGVSGAYNEQFF.

This clone showed up just a few times. The CDR3 nucleotides read TGTGCCAGCTCACCACCCGGAGGGGTTAATGAAAAACTGTTTTTT. It yields the protein CASSPPGGVNEKLFF. J is TRBJ1-4 and V is TRBV18, with D possibly matching TRBD1 (5 bases). Germline V gene sequence: CDR1 KGHSH, CDR2 LQKENI. Trimming removed 0 bases at V and 4 bases at J, with 9 bases between. The CDR3 runs 15 residues.

The chain links TRBV7-3 to TRBJ2-5, with 9 bases lining up with TRBD2. CDR3 length: 15 residues. The V segment lost 3 bases and the J segment 2 bases; nucleotides outside the gene matches: 4. Germline V gene data show CDR1 as SGHTA and CDR2 as FQGTGA. The CDR3 sequence: CASSFSGGVQETQYF. For the CDR3, the DNA is TGTGCCAGCAGCTTTAGCGGGGGCGTACAAGAGACCCAGTACTTC.

The J gene is TRBJ1-2, the V gene TRBV6-5; a weak D match, TRBD1 (5 bases). CDR3 length: 15 amino acids. The germline V gene has CDR1 MNHEY and CDR2 SVGAGI. Trimming removed 2 bases at V and 4 bases at J, with 14 bases between. In DNA, the CDR3 is TGTGCCAGCAGTTACGCGCACAGGCCATTCTATGGCTACACCTTC. The encoded protein is CASSYAHRPFYGYTF.

The chain links TRBV7-9 to TRBJ2-7, with TRBD1 identical over 8 bases. Germline trimming cut 4 bases from V and 1 base from J; bases unmatched to any gene: 3. CDR3 size: 14 residues. Germline V gene data show CDR1 as SEHNR and CDR2 as FQNEAQ (reference sequence). CDR3 nucleotide sequence: TGTGCCAGCAGCTCAGGGGGCTGGTCCTACGAGCAGTACTTC. This sequence encodes CASSSGGWSYEQYF.

The chain carries TRBV28 and TRBJ1-5; 7 bases are shared with TRBD1. V shed 6 bases and J 5 bases; nucleotides not matched to a gene: 7. Germline CDR1 and CDR2: MDHEN and SYDVKM. CDR3 length: 14 residues. The CDR3 region is CASRGSGGYQPQHF. CDR3 DNA sequence: TGTGCCAGCAGGGGATCAGGGGGGTATCAGCCCCAGCATTTT.

This clone was seen just once. The V gene is TRBV19, the J gene TRBJ1-3; D uncertain. The CDR3 is made up of 15 amino acids. The germline V gene has CDR1 LNHDA and CDR2 SQIVND (reference sequence). V lost 3 bases and J 3 bases, leaving 12 bases between the germline ends. CDR3 in DNA: TGTGCCAGTAGTATCTCAGCGGGCCTTGGAAACACCATATATTTT. This translates into CASSISAGLGNTIYF.

The rearrangement uses TRBV7-3 and TRBJ2-3; 7 positions match TRBD2. Germline V gives CDR1 SGHTA, CDR2 FQGTGA. The length of the CDR3 is 17 residues. The V gene end was trimmed by 5 bases and the J gene end by 4 bases; junction bases not matched to a gene: 15. The CDR3 protein is CASSLARGGRAADTQYF. For the CDR3, the DNA is TGTGCCAGCAGCCTCGCCCGGGGTGGGAGGGCCGCAGATACGCAGTATTTT.

The chain's CDR3 is CASSFRTSGSFHEQFF. The CDR3 bases are TGTGCCAGCAGCTTCCGGACTAGCGGGAGTTTCCATGAGCAGTTCTTC. The chain couples TRBV11-3 to TRBJ2-1, with 13 bases that match TRBD2. The germline CDR1 and CDR2 sequences are SGHNT and YENEEA. The CDR3 is 16 amino acids. V was clipped by 3 bases and J by 8 bases; unmatched bases: 7.

This clone was seen a few times. V is TRBV19 and J is TRBJ1-5, with D possibly TRBD1 on 5 matching bases. The CDR3 extends over 16 amino acids. CDR1 and CDR2 from the germline V gene are LNHDA and SQIVND (reference sequence). V lost 3 bases to trimming and J lost 4 bases, with 16 bases between them. Here the CDR3 reads CASSILSPEGNQPQHF. The CDR3, as DNA: TGTGCCAGTAGTATTCTGAGTCCCGAGGGGAATCAGCCCCAGCATTTT.

This clone was counted a single time. The chain has TRBV7-9 and TRBJ2-1; 11 nucleotides match TRBD2. CDR3 length: 16 amino acids. V lost 0 bases and J lost 5; bases outside the gene matches: 3. In germline, CDR1 is SEHNR, CDR2 FQNEAQ (reference sequence). CDR3 sequence (DNA): TGTGCCAGCAGCTTAGCTAGCGGGAGGGCCAACAATGAGCAGTTCTTC. Translated: CASSLASGRANNEQFF.

This chain links TRBV4-1 with TRBJ2-2; 9 bases fit TRBD1. J lost 1 base, V lost 4 bases, and 4 bases had no gene match. The CDR3 loop spans 16 amino acids. Germline CDR1 is MGHRA and CDR2 is YSYEKL. The CDR3 DNA reads TGCGCCAGCAGCCCTGGACAGGGGAGGAACACCGGGGAGCTGTTTTTT. Translating it yields CASSPGQGRNTGELFF.

This clone was counted once. The chain couples TRBV9 to TRBJ2-1; the D is unclear. Germline V gives CDR1 SGDLS, CDR2 YYNGEE. Deletions cut 0 bases from V and 8 bases from J, with 6 bases between. This CDR3 is built from 12 residues. For the CDR3, the DNA is TGTGCCAGCAGCGTAGGGCAATATGAGCAGTTCTTC. Translating gives CASSVGQYEQFF.

This chain links TRBV30 with TRBJ2-7, with D unresolved. Trimming took 2 bases from V and 3 from J, leaving 5 bases between them. This CDR3 comprises 11 residues. In germline, CDR1 is GTSNPN, CDR2 SVGIG (reference sequence). This chain's CDR3 is CAWSILYEQYF. The CDR3 region has the DNA TGTGCCTGGAGTATCCTCTACGAGCAGTACTTC. The complete variable domain, with remaining parts taken from reference TRBV30 and TRBJ2-7, reads SQTIHQWPATLVQPVGSPLSLECTVEGTSNPNLYWYRQAAGRGLQLLFYSVGIGQISSEVPQNLSASRPQDRQFILSSKKLLLSDSGFYLCAWSILYEQYFGPGTRLTVT.

This clone was seen only once. The J gene is TRBJ2-7, the V gene TRBV11-3, with 9 bases aligning to TRBD2. In germline, CDR1 is SGHNT, CDR2 YENEEA. This CDR3 has 18 residues. Unmatched junction bases numbered 20, after V lost 4 bases and J lost 7 bases. The CDR3 nucleotides read TGTGCCAGCAGCTCCTTGGTAGCGGGAGCCCCCCTCGGGAGGGAGCAGTACTTC. Translating it yields CASSSLVAGAPLGREQYF.